The TCR beta chain under discussion was sequenced for a study of CD8 T cells in ankylosing spondylitis. Quantitative 5'-RACE with molecular barcodes was used to make the TCR beta libraries. TCRdb independently ran MiXCR on the 5' RACE reads; one entry per CDR3 protein. Of over 450,000 distinct CDR3 sequences listed, roughly 13% are singletons. Notes on the study in general: In ankylosing spondylitis blood, a motif of seven to nine highly homologous TCR beta variants appeared characteristic.

As for this clonotype: Its antigen is unknown. A much larger clone differs by one base, so this may be a read error.

This TCR came from a male donor with ankylosing spondylitis. Sequenced sample: blood, either unsorted or a sorted T cell fraction (not recorded which).

CDR3 amino acids: CASSQVRADTYNGQFF. The CDR3 DNA follows: TGTGCCAGCAGCCAAGTGCGAGCGGACACCTACAATGGGCAGTTCTTC. V gene TRBV4-2 combines with J gene TRBJ2-1, with D perhaps being TRBD1 or TRBD2 (5 bases each). Germline assignment: CDR1 LGHNA and CDR2 YNFKEQ. The CDR3 extends over 16 amino acids.